The clone carrying this T cell receptor beta chain was observed a single time. Since a much larger clone is just one base distant, this may be a read error. It was with a sample-barcoded 5' primer and a J-beta primer mix that a second PCR of roughly 7 to 11 cycles was run. One entry per CDR3 protein, called by TCRdb with MiXCR from the 5' RACE reads. This repertoire shows 750,000 to 950,000 distinct CDR3 sequences, about 29% found once; its top ten account for roughly 10%. Per germline, CDR1 DFQATT and CDR2 SNEGSKA (reference sequence). The CDR3 has 11 amino acids. This sample stems from a study of blood T cells in healthy people across ages. These data were likewise used in another study, on T cells of mothers and their children.

The receptor was isolated from a woman aged 40 to 49 in good health. Sequencing was performed on blood. This chain links TRBV20-1 with TRBJ2-7; TRBD1 agrees at 7 bases. The CDR3 region is CRARQGTEQYF. CDR3 DNA: TGCAGGGCAAGACAGGGAACCGAGCAGTACTTC.